The 3 T cell receptor beta chains below were found in one sample sequenced in a study of T cell responses to AZD1222 COVID-19 vaccine. Here immunoSEQ multiplex PCR was the method, and the copy in TCRdb shows in-frame clones only, minus some. Of 50,000 to 85,000 clones in the sample, 79% were seen once. Here the sequenced sample was peripheral blood, taken on day 0 of MenACWY control vaccination. The receptors shown here come from an adult in good health.

J is TRBJ2-1 and V is TRBV6-5; TRBD2 matches at 12 bases. V shed 7 bases and J 10 bases; nucleotides not matched to a gene: 5. Germline V gives CDR1 MNHEY, CDR2 SVGAGI. The CDR3 loop spans 13 amino acids. The CDR3: CASKTSGSSEQFF. The CDR3 region has the DNA TGTGCCAGCAAGACTAGCGGGAGCTCCGAGCAGTTCTTC.

V gene TRBV29-1 combines with J gene TRBJ2-3; D remains ambiguous. Germline values: CDR1 SQVTM, CDR2 ANQGSEA. The CDR3 runs 13 residues. V was pared by 5 bases and J by 5 bases, with 14 bases between. CDR3 region: CSVRFPGKDTQYF. In DNA, the CDR3 is TGCAGCGTTCGGTTCCCCGGCAAAGATACGCAGTATTTT.

The chain carries TRBV30 and TRBJ1-1; tentative D call: TRBD1 (5 bases). Trimming stripped 1 base from V and 3 bases from J, with 12 bases between. The CDR3 loop spans 14 amino acids. The germline V gene encodes CDR1 GTSNPN and CDR2 SVGIG (reference sequence). The CDR3 nucleotides are TGTGCCTGGAGTGCCCGGGGCAGCGACACTGAAGCTTTCTTT. Residues: CAWSARGSDTEAFF. Together with reference TRBV30 and TRBJ1-1, the CDR3 gives the full variable domain: SQTIHQWPATLVQPVGSPLSLECTVEGTSNPNLYWYRQAAGRGLQLLFYSVGIGQISSEVPQNLSASRPQDRQFILSSKKLLLSDSGFYLCAWSARGSDTEAFFGQGTRLTVV.